The present TCR beta chain was sequenced within a study of blood T cell repertoires in COVID-19. About the research overall: PBMCs, B-cell-depleted T cells, or T cells were the source of the cDNA or gDNA that made up the material.

The length of the CDR3 is 18 residues. Germline CDR1 reads SEHNR; CDR2 reads FQNEAQ (reference sequence). The junction had 15 bases not matched to a gene; V was cut back by 6 bases and J by 5 bases. Profiled with immunoSEQ multiplex PCR; TCRdb holds only in-frame clones, not every one. This sample has around 300,000 clones; over 75% occur once, and the top ten carry about 5%. Either two negative PCRs, clearance, or symptom resolution qualified Cohort 3 donors as recovered. The V call is TRBV7-9, the J call TRBJ2-3, with 12 bases identical to TRBD1. The TCR was taken from a man aged 30 to 45 who had recovered from COVID-19. Sequenced material: PBMCs or T cells enriched from blood (not recorded which). CDR3 amino acids: CASRGRVGDRGPQDTQYF. Here the CDR3 DNA reads TGTGCCAGCAGAGGAAGGGTCGGGGACAGGGGGCCGCAAGATACGCAGTATTTT. The entire variable domain, with the rest obtained from reference TRBV7-9 and TRBJ2-3, is as follows: DTGVSQNPRHKITKRGQNVTFRCDPISEHNRLYWYRQTLGQGPEFLTYFQNEAQLEKSRLLSDRFSAERPKGSFSTLEIQRTEQGDSAMYLCASRGRVGDRGPQDTQYFGPGTRLTVL.